This T cell receptor beta chain was obtained from a study of blood T cell repertoires in COVID-19. Study details: Nucleic acid was either cDNA or gDNA, and it came from T cells, B-cell-depleted T cells, or PBMCs.

Data came from immunoSEQ multiplex PCR; TCRdb stores just in-frame clones and leaves some out. The sample has 210,000 or so clones, around four fifths seen once. Germline loops: CDR1 KGHDR, CDR2 SFDVKD. With V trimmed by 2 bases and J by 0 bases, 9 bases remained unmatched. This CDR3 spans 18 amino acids. This receptor was taken from a man in his fifties with active or convalescent COVID-19. The genes are TRBV24-1 and TRBJ1-1; 9 bases line up with TRBD1. The sample comprised peripheral blood. The CDR3 protein is CATSDWILTGGVNTEAFF. CDR3 coding DNA: TGTGCCACCAGTGATTGGATCTTGACAGGGGGTGTGAACACTGAAGCTTTCTTT.